The present T cell receptor (beta chain) was sequenced within a study of OX40 agonist ivuxolimab in advanced cancers. TCRdb's table, derived via immunoSEQ multiplex PCR, lists solely in-frame clones and lacks some. The sample shows 72,000 or so clones, 80% of them seen only once. The CDR3 covers 15 residues. Per germline, CDR1 MGHRA and CDR2 YSYEKL. V gave up 3 bases and J gave up 5 bases; unmatched junction bases: 6. This receptor was taken from an adult with an advanced solid tumor such as melanoma, head and neck, liver or kidney cancer. The rearrangement uses TRBV4-1 and TRBJ2-2, with 7 bases matching TRBD1. Specimen: CD4+ or CD8+ T cells sorted from blood, collected in a trial of the OX40 agonist ivuxolimab. The CDR3 sequence: CASSHTGVGTGELFF. The CDR3, as DNA: TGCGCCAGCAGCCATACAGGGGTAGGAACCGGGGAGCTGTTTTTT.